The entry that follows covers one TCR beta chain sequence. Its specificity is not known. The data are from a study of shared clonotypes between healthy human individuals. Whole-study context: CD4 naive and memory got three plates each, CD8 naive two, CD8 memory one.

Study-level results: Researchers sampled only blood; tissue repertoires likely differ.

Trimming removed 6 bases from V and 6 bases from J; junction bases left unmatched: 7. The V gene's germline CDR1 is SQVTM and CDR2 ANQGSEA. CDR3 length: 14 residues. Only in-frame clones appear in the TCRdb table, and some are missing; sequencing was by immunoSEQ multiplex PCR. The repertoire holds over 2 million clones, with just under 95% as singletons. This sequence originates from a man in his late teens or twenties in good health. Some clones in this sample may be carry-over from other donors' samples. The chain links TRBV29-1 to TRBJ2-7; 14 bases agree with TRBD2. The sequencing sample was made of naive CD4+ T cells from PBMCs. Subset specified: CD45RA+ positively selected. The CDR3 region has the DNA TGCAGCGTGATGGGACTAGCGGGAGTTCTCGAGCAGTACTTC. It encodes CSVMGLAGVLEQYF.